This T cell receptor beta chain was captured in a study of early T cells in non-severe SARS-CoV-2 infection. In the library, individual cDNA molecules carried attached unique molecular identifiers. One entry per CDR3 protein results from TCRdb running MiXCR on the 5' RACE reads. The table records tens of thousands of distinct CDR3 sequences, approximately 9.9% of them present only once. This clonotype was recorded many times. A junction boundary mismatches the germline segment, possibly from a read error. The CDR3 has 15 amino acids. In germline, CDR1 is LNHNV, CDR2 YYDKDF (reference sequence). The rearrangement joins TRBV15 to TRBJ1-5; D not certain. This sequence was found in an adult who was a healthcare worker with PCR-confirmed SARS-CoV-2 infection or an uninfected control (not recorded which). Material: whole blood. CDR3 protein: CATSRDRTLGQPQHF. Here the CDR3 DNA reads TGCGCCACCAGCAGAGATAGGACGTTGGGGCAGCCCCAGCATTTT.